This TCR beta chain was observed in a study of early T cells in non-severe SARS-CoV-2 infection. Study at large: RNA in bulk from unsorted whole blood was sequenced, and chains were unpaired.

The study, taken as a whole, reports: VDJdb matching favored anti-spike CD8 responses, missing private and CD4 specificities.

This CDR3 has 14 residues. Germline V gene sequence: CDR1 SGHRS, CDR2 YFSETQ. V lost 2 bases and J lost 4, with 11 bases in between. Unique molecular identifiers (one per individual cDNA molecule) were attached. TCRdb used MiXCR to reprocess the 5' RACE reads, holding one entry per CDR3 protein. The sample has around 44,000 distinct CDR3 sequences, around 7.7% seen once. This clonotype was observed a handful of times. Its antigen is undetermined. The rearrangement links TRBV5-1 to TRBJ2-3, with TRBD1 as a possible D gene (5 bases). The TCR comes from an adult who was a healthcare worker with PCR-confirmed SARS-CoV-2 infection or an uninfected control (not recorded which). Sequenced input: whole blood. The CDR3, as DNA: TGCGCCAGCAGCTTATGGGAAGGGGCAGATACGCAGTATTTT. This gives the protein CASSLWEGADTQYF.